This is a list of T cell receptor beta chains from one sample in a study of beta chain features in type 1 diabetes. Repertoires were generated with immunoSEQ multiplex PCR, while TCRdb's copy carries only in-frame clones and drops some. The data contain 400,000 to 500,000 clones, approximately 15% of them singletons. The source material was naive CD4+ T cells from blood. These receptors all stem from a man under 40 in good health. Both conserved end residues are part of each CDR3. A D gene is named only where the DNA matches it firmly. Expanded clones get a size class; other rows say once, few or many, or leave the size out.

abundance | d_gene | j_gene | v_gene | CDR3aa | CDR3nt
few | NA | TRBJ2-3 | TRBV14 | CASSQAPDTQYF | TGTGCCAGCAGCCAAGCCCCAGATACGCAGTATTTT
NA | NA | TRBJ1-1 | TRBV6-5 | CASRRENTEAFF | TGTGCCTCACGTAGGGAGAACACTGAAGCTTTCTTT
NA | NA | TRBJ2-2 | TRBV18 | CASSPEFTGELFF | TGTGCCAGCTCACCAGAGTTTACCGGGGAGCTGTTTTTT
few | NA | TRBJ1-2 | TRBV28 | CASSLYGWEYGYTF | TGTGCCAGCAGTTTATATGGTTGGGAATATGGCTACACCTTC
NA | NA | TRBJ2-6 | TRBV28 | CASSLLARFSFGLNSGANVLTF | TGTGCCAGCAGCTTACTAGCTCGTTTCTCATTTGGCCTTAACTCTGGGGCCAACGTCCTGACTTTC
few | NA | TRBJ1-1 | TRBV29-1 | CSVENPTALNTEAFF | TGCAGCGTTGAAAATCCTACAGCCCTGAACACTGAAGCTTTCTTT
few | NA | TRBJ2-3 | TRBV29-1 | CSVVPDTDTQYF | TGCAGCGTTGTTCCAGACACAGATACGCAGTATTTT
NA | NA | TRBJ1-2 | TRBV29-1 | CSVQMGGYTF | TGCAGCGTTCAGATGGGTGGCTACACCTTC
few | NA | TRBJ1-5 | TRBV29-1 | CSVRTENTNQPQHF | TGCAGCGTGAGGACTGAAAACACCAATCAGCCCCAGCATTTT
few | TRBD2 | TRBJ2-1 | TRBV29-1 | CSVWGVGGRVANEQFF | TGCAGCGTGTGGGGGGTTGGCGGGAGAGTGGCAAATGAGCAGTTCTTC
NA | TRBD2 | TRBJ2-3 | TRBV10-3 | CAISESNDQTSGEYF | TGTGCCATCAGTGAGTCGAACGACCAGACTAGCGGAGAATATTTT
few | TRBD1 | TRBJ1-2 | TRBV7-2 | CASSPTGVVGYTF | TGTGCCAGCAGCCCGACAGGGGTTGTGGGCTACACCTTC
few | NA | TRBJ2-3 | TRBV27 | CASSLKGGTDTQYF | TGTGCCAGCAGCCTGAAAGGCGGGACAGATACGCAGTATTTT
NA | NA | TRBJ1-1 | TRBV20-1 | CSARVGTEAFF | TGCAGTGCTAGAGTCGGCACTGAAGCTTTCTTT
few | TRBD1 | TRBJ2-3 | TRBV14 | CASSLRQGPDTQYF | TGTGCCAGCAGCCTCCGACAGGGACCAGATACGCAGTATTTT
NA | NA | TRBJ1-1 | TRBV20-1 | CSAGTGTEAFF | TGCAGTGCTGGGACTGGGACTGAAGCTTTCTTT
few | NA | TRBJ1-1 | TRBV21-1 | CASSSGQGGTEAFF | TGTGCCAGCAGCTCAGGACAGGGAGGCACTGAAGCTTTCTTT
NA | NA | TRBJ2-3 | TRBV7-3 | CASSFEGADTQYF | TGTGCCAGCAGCTTCGAGGGGGCAGATACGCAGTATTTT
NA | TRBD1 | TRBJ2-5 | TRBV2 | CASRGQGETQYF | TGTGCCAGCAGGGGACAGGGGGAGACCCAGTACTTC
few | NA | TRBJ2-4 | TRBV7-8 | CASSLGATVDYRVAKNIQYF | TGTGCCAGCAGCTTAGGTGCGACAGTCGATTACAGAGTAGCCAAAAACATTCAGTACTTC
NA | NA | TRBJ2-5 | TRBV11-2 | CASSSLPSGYPETQYF | TGTGCCAGCAGCTCTCTTCCCAGCGGGTATCCAGAGACCCAGTACTTC
NA | NA | TRBJ2-2 | TRBV7-2 | CASSPGTAGELFF | TGTGCCAGCAGCCCCGGGACTGCGGGGGAGCTGTTTTTT
NA | NA | TRBJ2-5 | TRBV6-5 | CASGQGETQYF | TGTGCCAGCGGGCAGGGTGAGACCCAGTACTTC
few | TRBD2 | TRBJ2-7 | TRBV4-1 | CASSQEPGGLEQYF | TGCGCCAGCAGCCAAGAACCGGGGGGGCTTGAGCAGTACTTC
NA | NA | TRBJ1-5 | TRBV15 | CATSRRTPGRAQDVNQPQHF | TGTGCCACCAGCAGACGTACCCCTGGCAGGGCGCAAGACGTGAATCAGCCCCAGCATTTT
NA | TRBD1 | TRBJ1-4 | TRBV5-1 | CASSRNSQGAASTNEKLFF | TGCGCCAGCAGCCGAAATTCACAGGGGGCTGCGTCAACTAATGAAAAACTGTTTTTT
few | TRBD1 | TRBJ1-4 | TRBV2 | CASIRDRVEKLFF | TGTGCCAGCATCCGGGACAGGGTTGAAAAACTGTTTTTT
NA | NA | TRBJ2-3 | TRBV5-4 | CASSLEGDTQYF | TGTGCCAGCAGCTTAGAAGGCGATACGCAGTATTTT
NA | NA | TRBJ1-1 | TRBV9 | CASSVGPGLMNTEAFF | TGTGCCAGCAGCGTAGGCCCAGGGTTAATGAACACTGAAGCTTTCTTT
few | NA | TRBJ2-3 | TRBV14 | CASSLIGTDTQYF | TGTGCCAGCAGCCTAATCGGTACAGATACGCAGTATTTT
NA | NA | TRBJ2-1 | TRBV4-3 | CASSQDMSAYNEQFF | TGCGCCAGCAGCCAAGACATGAGCGCCTACAATGAGCAGTTCTTC
NA | NA | TRBJ2-5 | TRBV29-1 | CSVEKHGGETQYF | TGCAGCGTCGAAAAACACGGCGGTGAGACCCAGTACTTC
NA | NA | TRBJ1-2 | TRBV13 | CASSLGQTGYGYTF | TGTGCCAGCAGCCTTGGACAGACTGGCTATGGCTACACCTTC
NA | NA | TRBJ1-1 | TRBV7-6 | CASSLRPVGYDTEAFF | TGTGCCAGCAGTTTACGCCCAGTGGGGTACGACACTGAAGCTTTCTTT
NA | TRBD2 | TRBJ2-1 | TRBV19 | CASSLTGTSGGREQFF | TGTGCCAGTAGCCTAACAGGGACTAGCGGGGGAAGGGAGCAGTTCTTC
few | NA | TRBJ1-1 | TRBV19 | CASSGLLGTEAFF | TGTGCCAGTAGCGGTTTATTAGGCACTGAAGCTTTCTTT
NA | NA | TRBJ2-1 | TRBV13 | CASSLFRGPGDEQFF | TGTGCCAGCAGCTTATTTCGGGGCCCCGGGGATGAGCAGTTCTTC
NA | NA | TRBJ2-1 | TRBV5-6 | CASSSRLAYSYNEQFF | TGTGCCAGCAGCTCCCGTCTCGCGTACTCCTACAATGAGCAGTTCTTC
few | NA | TRBJ2-1 | TRBV5-4 | CASSLDTGTYNEQFF | TGTGCCAGCAGCTTGGATACAGGGACCTACAATGAGCAGTTCTTC
NA | NA | TRBJ2-3 | TRBV11-2 | CASSTMGLDTDTQYF | TGTGCCAGCAGCACAATGGGACTGGATACAGATACGCAGTATTTT
NA | NA | TRBJ1-2 | TRBV5-4 | CASSLVENYGYTF | TGTGCCAGCAGCTTGGTAGAAAACTATGGCTACACCTTC
few | TRBD1 | TRBJ2-1 | TRBV7-9 | CASSIGLRTGYNEQFF | TGTGCCAGCAGCATAGGTTTAAGGACAGGATACAATGAGCAGTTCTTC
NA | NA | TRBJ2-2 | TRBV5-6 | CASSVHLITGELFF | TGTGCCAGCAGCGTACATCTTATCACCGGGGAGCTGTTTTTT
NA | NA | TRBJ1-2 | TRBV7-2 | CASSFFIPLGYTF | TGTGCCAGCAGCTTTTTTATTCCGCTGGGCTACACCTTC
few | NA | TRBJ1-2 | TRBV9 | CASSVALEGYGYTF | TGTGCCAGCAGCGTAGCGCTAGAGGGGTACGGCTACACCTTC
few | NA | TRBJ1-3 | TRBV18 | CASSPFGKVGNTIYF | TGTGCCAGCTCACCATTTGGGAAGGTCGGAAACACCATATATTTT
many | NA | TRBJ1-1 | TRBV29-1 | CSVSQGNTEAFF | TGCAGCGTAAGCCAGGGGAACACTGAAGCTTTCTTT
NA | TRBD1 | TRBJ2-4 | TRBV5-6 | CASSSPGQGATEAKNIQYF | TGTGCCAGCAGTTCACCGGGACAGGGGGCTACTGAAGCCAAAAACATTCAGTACTTC
few | NA | TRBJ1-5 | TRBV5-6 | CASSFRDRYNRNQPQHF | TGTGCCAGCAGTTTCCGGGACCGCTATAATCGCAATCAGCCCCAGCATTTT
NA | NA | TRBJ1-2 | TRBV29-1 | CSVGRLSSYGYTF | TGCAGCGTTGGGCGGCTCTCAAGTTATGGCTACACCTTC
NA | TRBD1 | TRBJ2-7 | TRBV7-2 | CASSLVTGASSYEQYF | TGTGCCAGCAGCTTAGTAACAGGGGCGAGCTCCTACGAGCAGTACTTC
few | NA | TRBJ2-3 | TRBV7-3 | CASSLTNTDTQYF | TGTGCCAGCAGCTTAACGAACACAGATACGCAGTATTTT
NA | NA | TRBJ1-1 | TRBV23-1 | CASSQSPLTPLGHLEAFF | TGCGCCAGCAGTCAATCGCCCCTCACACCTCTCGGACATCTTGAAGCTTTCTTT
NA | TRBD2 | TRBJ2-1 | TRBV4-2 | CASSQSGRKNEQFF | TGTGCCAGCAGCCAGAGCGGGAGAAAGAATGAGCAGTTCTTC
NA | TRBD2 | TRBJ2-1 | TRBV11-1 | CASSPPGLAGVNEQFF | TGTGCCAGCAGCCCTCCGGGACTAGCGGGAGTCAATGAGCAGTTCTTC